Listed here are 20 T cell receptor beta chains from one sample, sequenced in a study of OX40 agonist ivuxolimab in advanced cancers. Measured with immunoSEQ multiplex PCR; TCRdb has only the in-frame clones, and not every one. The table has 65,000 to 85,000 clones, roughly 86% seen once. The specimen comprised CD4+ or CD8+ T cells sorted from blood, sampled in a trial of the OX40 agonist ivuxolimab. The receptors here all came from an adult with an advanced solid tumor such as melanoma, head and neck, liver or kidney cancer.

This CDR3 is CASSRVPTQGHGYTF. Here the CDR3 DNA reads TGTGCCAGCAGCCGCGTGCCCACTCAGGGGCATGGCTACACCTTC. The chain employs TRBV7-9 and TRBJ1-2; D is possibly TRBD1 (6 bases). V lost 5 bases and J lost 6, with 19 bases in between. The CDR3 extends over 15 amino acids. CDR1 is SEHNR, CDR2 FQNEAQ, per germline (reference sequence).

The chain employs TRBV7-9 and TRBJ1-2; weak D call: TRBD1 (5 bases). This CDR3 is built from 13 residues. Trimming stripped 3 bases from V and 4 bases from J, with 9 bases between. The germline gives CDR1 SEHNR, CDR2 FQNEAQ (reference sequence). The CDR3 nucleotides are TGTGCCAGCAGCTTGAGTCAGGGCTATGGCTACACCTTC. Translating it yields CASSLSQGYGYTF.

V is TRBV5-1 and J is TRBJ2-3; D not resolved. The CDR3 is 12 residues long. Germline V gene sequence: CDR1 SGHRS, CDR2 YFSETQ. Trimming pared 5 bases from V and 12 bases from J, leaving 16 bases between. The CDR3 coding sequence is TGCGCCAGCAGTTTTACAAGAGGCGAACAGTATTTT. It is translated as CASSFTRGEQYF.

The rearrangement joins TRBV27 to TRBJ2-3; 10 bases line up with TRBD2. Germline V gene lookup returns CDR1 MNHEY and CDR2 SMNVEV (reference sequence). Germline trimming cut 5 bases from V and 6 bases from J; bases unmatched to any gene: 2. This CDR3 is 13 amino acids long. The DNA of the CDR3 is TGTGCCAGCAGTGGTAGCGGGAGGGATACGCAGTATTTT. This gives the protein CASSGSGRDTQYF.

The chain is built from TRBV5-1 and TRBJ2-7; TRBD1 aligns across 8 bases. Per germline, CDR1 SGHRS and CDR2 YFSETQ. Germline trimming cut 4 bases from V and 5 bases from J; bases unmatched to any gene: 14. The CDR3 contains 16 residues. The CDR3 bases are TGCGCCAGCAGCGTGACAGGGGTGAGGTCTATCGACGAGCAGTACTTC. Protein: CASSVTGVRSIDEQYF. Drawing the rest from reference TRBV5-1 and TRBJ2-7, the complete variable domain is KAGVTQTPRYLIKTRGQQVTLSCSPISGHRSVSWYQQTPGQGLQFLFEYFSETQRNKGNFPGRFSGRQFSNSRSEMNVSTLELGDSALYLCASSVTGVRSIDEQYFGPGTRLTVT.

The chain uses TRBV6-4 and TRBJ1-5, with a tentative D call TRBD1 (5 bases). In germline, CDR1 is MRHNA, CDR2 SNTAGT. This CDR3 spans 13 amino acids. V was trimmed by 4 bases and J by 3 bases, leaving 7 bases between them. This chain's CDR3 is CASSVTVNQPQHF. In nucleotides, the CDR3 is TGTGCCAGCAGTGTGACAGTCAATCAGCCCCAGCATTTT.

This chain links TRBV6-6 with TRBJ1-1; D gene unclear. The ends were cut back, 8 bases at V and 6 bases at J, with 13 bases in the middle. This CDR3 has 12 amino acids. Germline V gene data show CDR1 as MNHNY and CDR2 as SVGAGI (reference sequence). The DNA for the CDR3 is TGTGCCAGCGACAAACCGAATCCTGAAGCTTTCTTT. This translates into CASDKPNPEAFF.

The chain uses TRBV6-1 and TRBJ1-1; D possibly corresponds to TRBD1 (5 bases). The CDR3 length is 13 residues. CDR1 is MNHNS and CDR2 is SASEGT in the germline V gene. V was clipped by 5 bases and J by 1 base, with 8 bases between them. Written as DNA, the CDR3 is TGTGCCAGCAGTTCTACAGGGAACACTGAAGCTTTCTTT. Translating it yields CASSSTGNTEAFF.

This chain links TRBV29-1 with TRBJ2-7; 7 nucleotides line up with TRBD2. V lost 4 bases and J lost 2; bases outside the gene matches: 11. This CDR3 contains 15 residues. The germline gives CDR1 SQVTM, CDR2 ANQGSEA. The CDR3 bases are TGCAGCGTTGGCGGGAGCGGGAAAGGAACCTACGAGCAGTACTTC. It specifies CSVGGSGKGTYEQYF.

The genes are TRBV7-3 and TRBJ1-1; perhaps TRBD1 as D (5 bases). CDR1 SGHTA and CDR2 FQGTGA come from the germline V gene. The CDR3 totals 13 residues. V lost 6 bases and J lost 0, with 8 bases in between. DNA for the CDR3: TGTGCCAGCAGGGGGGGTATGAACACTGAAGCTTTCTTT. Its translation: CASRGGMNTEAFF.

Here the CDR3 DNA reads TGCGCCAGCAGCTTGAATGGCAATAGGCCGGAAGAGACCCAGTACTTC. It encodes CASSLNGNRPEETQYF. The V and J genes are TRBV5-1 and TRBJ2-5; no definite D call. V gave up 1 base and J gave up 3 bases, with 16 bases separating them. This CDR3 has 16 amino acids. CDR1 is SGHRS, CDR2 YFSETQ, per germline.

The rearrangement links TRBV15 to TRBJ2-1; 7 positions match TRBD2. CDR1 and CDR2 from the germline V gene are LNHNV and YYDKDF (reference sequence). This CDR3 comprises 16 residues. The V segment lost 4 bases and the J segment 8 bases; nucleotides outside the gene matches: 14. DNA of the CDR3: TGTGCCACCAGCACACTCCATTCGACTAGCAGGTATGAGCAGTTCTTC. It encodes CATSTLHSTSRYEQFF. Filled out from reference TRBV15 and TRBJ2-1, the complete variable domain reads DAMVIQNPRYQVTQFGKPVTLSCSQTLNHNVMYWYQQKSSQAPKLLFHYYDKDFNNEADTPDNFQSRRPNTSFCFLDIRSPGLGDTAMYLCATSTLHSTSRYEQFFGPGTRLTVL.

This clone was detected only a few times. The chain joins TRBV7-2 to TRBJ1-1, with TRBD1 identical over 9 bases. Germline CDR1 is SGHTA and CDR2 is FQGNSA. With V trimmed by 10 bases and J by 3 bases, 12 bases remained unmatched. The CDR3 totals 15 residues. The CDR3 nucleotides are TGTGCCACCATTGGGACAGGGTGGTGGGACACTGAAGCTTTCTTT. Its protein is CATIGTGWWDTEAFF.

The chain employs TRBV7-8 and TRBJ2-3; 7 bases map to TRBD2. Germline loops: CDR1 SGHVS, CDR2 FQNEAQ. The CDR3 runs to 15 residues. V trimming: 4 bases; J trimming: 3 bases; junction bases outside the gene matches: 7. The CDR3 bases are TGTGCCAGCAGCTCCCAAGCGGGGAGGACAGATACGCAGTATTTT. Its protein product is CASSSQAGRTDTQYF.

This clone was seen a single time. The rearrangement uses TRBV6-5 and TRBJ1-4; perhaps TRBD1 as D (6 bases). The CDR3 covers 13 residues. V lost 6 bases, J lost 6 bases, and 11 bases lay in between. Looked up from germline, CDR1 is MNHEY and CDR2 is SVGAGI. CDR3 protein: CASRQSGDEKLFF. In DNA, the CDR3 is TGTGCCAGCAGACAGTCAGGGGATGAAAAACTGTTTTTT.

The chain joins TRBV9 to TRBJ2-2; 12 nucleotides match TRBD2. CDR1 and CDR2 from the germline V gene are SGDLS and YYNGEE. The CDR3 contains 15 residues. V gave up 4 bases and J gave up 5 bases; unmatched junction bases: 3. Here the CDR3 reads CASSLGTSGTGELFF. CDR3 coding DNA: TGTGCCAGCAGCCTCGGGACTAGCGGGACCGGGGAGCTGTTTTTT.

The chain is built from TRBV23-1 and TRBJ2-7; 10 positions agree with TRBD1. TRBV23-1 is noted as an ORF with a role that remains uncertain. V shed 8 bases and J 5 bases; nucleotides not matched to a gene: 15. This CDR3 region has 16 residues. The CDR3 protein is CASAWHPGQGYHEQYF. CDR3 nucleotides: TGCGCCAGCGCCTGGCATCCGGGACAGGGGTACCACGAGCAGTACTTC.

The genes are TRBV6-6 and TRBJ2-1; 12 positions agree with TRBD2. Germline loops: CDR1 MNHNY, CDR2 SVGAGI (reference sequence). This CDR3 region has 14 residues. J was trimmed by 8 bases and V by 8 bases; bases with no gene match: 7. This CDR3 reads CASGIRLAGDEQFF. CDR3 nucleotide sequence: TGTGCCAGCGGCATCAGACTAGCGGGAGATGAGCAGTTCTTC.

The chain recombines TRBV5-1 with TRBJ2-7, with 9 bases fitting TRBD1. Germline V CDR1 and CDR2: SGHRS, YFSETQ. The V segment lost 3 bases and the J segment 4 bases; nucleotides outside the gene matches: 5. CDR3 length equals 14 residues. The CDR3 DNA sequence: TGCGCCAGCAGCTGGGGGACAGGGCAATACGAGCAGTACTTC. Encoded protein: CASSWGTGQYEQYF.

DNA for the CDR3: TGTGCCAGCAGCTTGGTACAGGCGAACACTGAAGCTTTCTTT. It is translated as CASSLVQANTEAFF. The chain has TRBV5-8 and TRBJ1-1; tentative D call: TRBD1 (5 bases). Trimming left V 0 bases short and J 1 base short, with 7 bases between. This CDR3 region has 14 residues. CDR1 is SGHTS and CDR2 is YDEGEE in the germline V gene.